The T cell receptor (beta chain) described here comes from a study of cytomegalovirus exposure and HLA in healthy donors. This CDR3 is built from 16 residues. Looked up from germline, CDR1 is SGDLS and CDR2 is YYNGEE. The J segment lost 8 bases and the V segment lost 1 base, leaving 11 bases of the junction unmatched. The PCR ran on 60 Vbeta and 13 Jbeta primers. Assay: immunoSEQ multiplex PCR; the TCRdb copy retains only in-frame clones and omits some. The table has some 130,000 clones, roughly 83% seen once. Material for sequencing was PBMCs. The receptor's source is a man younger than 30 in good health and CMV-seronegative. V and J are TRBV9 and TRBJ2-1; 8 bases are shared with TRBD2. CDR3 sequence (DNA): TGTGCCAGCAGCGTATCAGGGGCGGGAGGTTGGCATGAGCAGTTCTTC. Its protein is CASSVSGAGGWHEQFF.